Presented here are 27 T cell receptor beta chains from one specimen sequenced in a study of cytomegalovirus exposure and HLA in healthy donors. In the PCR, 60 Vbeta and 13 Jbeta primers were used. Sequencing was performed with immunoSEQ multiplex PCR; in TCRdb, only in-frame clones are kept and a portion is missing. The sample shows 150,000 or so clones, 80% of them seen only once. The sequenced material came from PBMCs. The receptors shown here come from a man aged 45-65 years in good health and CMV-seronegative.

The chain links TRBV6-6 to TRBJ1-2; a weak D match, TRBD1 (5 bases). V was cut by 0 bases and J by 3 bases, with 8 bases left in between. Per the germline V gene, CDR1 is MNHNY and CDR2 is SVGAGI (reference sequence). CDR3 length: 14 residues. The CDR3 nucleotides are TGTGCCAGCAGTTACTCATCCAGGGACTATGGCTACACCTTC. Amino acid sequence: CASSYSSRDYGYTF.

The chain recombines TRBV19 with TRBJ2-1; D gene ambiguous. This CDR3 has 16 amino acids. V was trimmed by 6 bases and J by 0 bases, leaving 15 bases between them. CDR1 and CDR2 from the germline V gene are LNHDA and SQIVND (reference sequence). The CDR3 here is CASSRSRSSSYNEQFF. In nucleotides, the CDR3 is TGTGCCAGTAGCCGATCCAGGTCGAGCTCCTACAATGAGCAGTTCTTC.

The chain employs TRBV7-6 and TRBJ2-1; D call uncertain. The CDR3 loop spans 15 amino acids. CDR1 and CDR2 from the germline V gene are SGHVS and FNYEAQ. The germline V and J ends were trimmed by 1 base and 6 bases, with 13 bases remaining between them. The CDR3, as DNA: TGTGCCAGCAGCTTAGGTCCAGGCGCAAGCAATGAGCAGTTCTTC. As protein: CASSLGPGASNEQFF.

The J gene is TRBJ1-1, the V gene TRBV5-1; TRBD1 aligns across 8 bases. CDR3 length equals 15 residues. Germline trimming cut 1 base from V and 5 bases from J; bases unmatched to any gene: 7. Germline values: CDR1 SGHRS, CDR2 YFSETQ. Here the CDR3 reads CASSLQGAPGTEAFF. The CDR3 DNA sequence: TGCGCCAGCAGCTTGCAGGGGGCGCCGGGGACTGAAGCTTTCTTT.

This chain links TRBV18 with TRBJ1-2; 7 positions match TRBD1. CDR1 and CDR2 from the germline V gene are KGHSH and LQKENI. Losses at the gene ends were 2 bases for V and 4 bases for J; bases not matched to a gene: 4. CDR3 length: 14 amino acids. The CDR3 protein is CASSPGGQSYGYTF. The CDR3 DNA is TGTGCCAGCTCACCAGGGGGACAGTCCTATGGCTACACCTTC.

As DNA, the CDR3 is TGTGCCAGCAGTTACTCGACTATAGATCCCGATACGCAGTATTTT. It yields the protein CASSYSTIDPDTQYF. The chain is built from TRBV6-5 and TRBJ2-3; TRBD2 is a possible D gene (5 bases). CDR1 and CDR2 from the germline V gene are MNHEY and SVGAGI. This CDR3 comprises 15 residues. V was trimmed by 0 bases and J by 6 bases, leaving 13 bases between them.

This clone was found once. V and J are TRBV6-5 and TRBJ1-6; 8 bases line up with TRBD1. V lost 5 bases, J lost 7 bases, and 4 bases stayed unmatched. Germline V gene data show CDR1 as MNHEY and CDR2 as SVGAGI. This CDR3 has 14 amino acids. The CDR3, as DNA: TGTGCCAGCAGTCCCGGGACAGGAAATTCACCCCTCCACTTT. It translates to CASSPGTGNSPLHF.

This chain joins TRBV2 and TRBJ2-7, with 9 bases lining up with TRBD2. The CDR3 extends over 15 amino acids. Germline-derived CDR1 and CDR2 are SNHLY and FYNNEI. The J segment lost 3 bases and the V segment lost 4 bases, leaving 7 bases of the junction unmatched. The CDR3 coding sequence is TGTGCCAGCAGTGCGGAGGCGGGGGGGAACTACGAGCAGTACTTC. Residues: CASSAEAGGNYEQYF.

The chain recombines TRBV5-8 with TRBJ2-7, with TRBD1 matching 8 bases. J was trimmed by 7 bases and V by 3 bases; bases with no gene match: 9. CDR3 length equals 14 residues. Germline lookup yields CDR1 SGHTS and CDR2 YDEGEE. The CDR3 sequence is CASSWNLRGREQYF. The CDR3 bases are TGTGCCAGCAGCTGGAACCTCAGGGGGCGAGAGCAGTACTTC.

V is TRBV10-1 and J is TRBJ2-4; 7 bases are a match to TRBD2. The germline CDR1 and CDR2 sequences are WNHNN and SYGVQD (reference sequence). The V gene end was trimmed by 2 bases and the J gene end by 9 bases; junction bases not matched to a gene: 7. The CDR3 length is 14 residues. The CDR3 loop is CASSEGLGSGIQYF. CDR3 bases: TGCGCCAGCAGTGAGGGACTAGGTTCGGGCATTCAGTACTTC.

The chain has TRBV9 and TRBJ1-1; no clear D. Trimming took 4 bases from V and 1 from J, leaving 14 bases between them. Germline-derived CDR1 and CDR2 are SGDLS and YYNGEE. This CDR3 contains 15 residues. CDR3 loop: CASSPSVLPNTEAFF. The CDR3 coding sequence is TGTGCCAGCAGCCCTAGTGTACTTCCGAACACTGAAGCTTTCTTT.

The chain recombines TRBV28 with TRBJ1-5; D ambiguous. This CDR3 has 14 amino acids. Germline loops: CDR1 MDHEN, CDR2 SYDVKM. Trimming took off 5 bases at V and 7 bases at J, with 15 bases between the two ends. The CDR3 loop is CASSQLGREQPQHF. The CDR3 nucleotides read TGTGCCAGCAGTCAACTTGGGAGGGAACAGCCCCAGCATTTT.

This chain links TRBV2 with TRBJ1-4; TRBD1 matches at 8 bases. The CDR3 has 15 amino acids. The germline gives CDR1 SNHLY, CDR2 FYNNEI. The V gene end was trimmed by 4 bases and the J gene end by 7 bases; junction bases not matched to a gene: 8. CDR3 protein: CASSVSQGAAEKLFF. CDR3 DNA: TGTGCCAGCAGTGTATCGCAGGGGGCCGCTGAAAAACTGTTTTTT.

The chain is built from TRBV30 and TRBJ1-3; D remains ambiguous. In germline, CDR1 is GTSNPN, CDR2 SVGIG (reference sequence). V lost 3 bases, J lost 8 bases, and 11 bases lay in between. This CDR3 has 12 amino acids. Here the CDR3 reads CAWSVTWDTIYF. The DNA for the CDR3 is TGTGCCTGGAGCGTGACTTGGGACACCATATATTTT. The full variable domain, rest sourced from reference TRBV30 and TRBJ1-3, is SQTIHQWPATLVQPVGSPLSLECTVEGTSNPNLYWYRQAAGRGLQLLFYSVGIGQISSEVPQNLSASRPQDRQFILSSKKLLLSDSGFYLCAWSVTWDTIYFGEGSWLTVV.

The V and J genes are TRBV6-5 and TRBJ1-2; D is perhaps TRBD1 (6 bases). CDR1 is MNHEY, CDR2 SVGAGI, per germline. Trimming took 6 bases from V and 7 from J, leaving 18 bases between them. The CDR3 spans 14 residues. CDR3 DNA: TGTGCCAGCAGGGGGACAAGTGGTTTGACTGGCTACACCTTC. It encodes CASRGTSGLTGYTF.

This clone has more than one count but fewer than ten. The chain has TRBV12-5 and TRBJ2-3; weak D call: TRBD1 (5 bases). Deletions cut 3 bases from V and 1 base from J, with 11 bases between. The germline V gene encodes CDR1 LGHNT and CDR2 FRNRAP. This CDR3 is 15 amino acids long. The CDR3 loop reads CASGFGQGGTDTQYF. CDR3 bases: TGTGCTAGTGGTTTCGGGCAGGGCGGCACAGATACGCAGTATTTT.

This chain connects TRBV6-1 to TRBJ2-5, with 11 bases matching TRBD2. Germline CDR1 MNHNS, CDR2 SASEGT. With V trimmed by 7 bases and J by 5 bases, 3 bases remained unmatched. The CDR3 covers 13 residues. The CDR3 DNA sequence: TGTGCCAGCACCACTAGCGGGAGTGAGACCCAGTACTTC. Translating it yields CASTTSGSETQYF.

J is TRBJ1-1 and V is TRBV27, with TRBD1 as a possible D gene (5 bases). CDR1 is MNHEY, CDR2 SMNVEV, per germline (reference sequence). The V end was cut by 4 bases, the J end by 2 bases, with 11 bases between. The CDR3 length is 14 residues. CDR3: CASSSPQVNTEAFF. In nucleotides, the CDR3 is TGTGCCAGCAGTTCACCACAGGTAAACACTGAAGCTTTCTTT.

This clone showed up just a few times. The CDR3 sequence: CASSSGTTEQYF. The CDR3 bases are TGTGCCAGCAGTTCAGGGACTACCGAGCAGTACTTC. The V and J genes are TRBV6-5 and TRBJ2-7; 7 bases fit TRBD2. This CDR3 spans 12 amino acids. V was clipped by 4 bases and J by 6 bases; unmatched bases: 3. The germline CDR1 and CDR2 sequences are MNHEY and SVGAGI.

The CDR3 bases are TGTGCCAGCAGACAGACCTACGAGCAGTACTTC. Translated: CASRQTYEQYF. The V gene is TRBV6-1, the J gene TRBJ2-7; unclear D gene. Germline V gene lookup returns CDR1 MNHNS and CDR2 SASEGT. V was trimmed by 6 bases and J by 2 bases, leaving 5 bases between them. This CDR3 is 11 amino acids long.

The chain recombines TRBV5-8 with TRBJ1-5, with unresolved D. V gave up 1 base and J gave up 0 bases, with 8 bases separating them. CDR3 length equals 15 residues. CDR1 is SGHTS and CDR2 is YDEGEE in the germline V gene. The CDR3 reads CASSLQQYSNQPQHF. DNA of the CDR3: TGTGCCAGCAGCTTGCAACAGTATAGCAATCAGCCCCAGCATTTT.

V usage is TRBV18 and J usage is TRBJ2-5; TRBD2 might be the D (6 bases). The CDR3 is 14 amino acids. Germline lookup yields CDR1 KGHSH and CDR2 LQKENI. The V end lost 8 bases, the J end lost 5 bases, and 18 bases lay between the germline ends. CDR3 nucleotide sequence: TGTGCCAGCCGGAAATCGGAGGGTGGGGAGACCCAGTACTTC. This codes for CASRKSEGGETQYF.

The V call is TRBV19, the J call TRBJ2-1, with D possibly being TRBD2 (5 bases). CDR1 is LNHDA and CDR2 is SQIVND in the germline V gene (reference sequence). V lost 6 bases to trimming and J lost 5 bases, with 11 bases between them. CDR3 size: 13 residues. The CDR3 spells CASSTSFNNEQFF. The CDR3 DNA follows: TGTGCCAGTAGCACTAGTTTTAACAATGAGCAGTTCTTC.

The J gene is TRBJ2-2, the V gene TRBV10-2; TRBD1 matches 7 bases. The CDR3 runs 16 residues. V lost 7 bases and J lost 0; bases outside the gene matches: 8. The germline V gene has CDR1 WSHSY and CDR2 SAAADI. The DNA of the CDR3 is TGCGCCAGCATTAGCTTCCAGGGGGCGAACACCGGGGAGCTGTTTTTT. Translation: CASISFQGANTGELFF.

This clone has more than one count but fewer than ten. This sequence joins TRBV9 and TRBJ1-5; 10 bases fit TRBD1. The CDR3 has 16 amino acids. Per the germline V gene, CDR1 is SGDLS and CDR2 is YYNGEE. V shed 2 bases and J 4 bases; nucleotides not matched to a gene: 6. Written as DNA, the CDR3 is TGTGCCAGCAGCGTCGGGGGGACAGGGGAAAATCAGCCCCAGCATTTT. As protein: CASSVGGTGENQPQHF.

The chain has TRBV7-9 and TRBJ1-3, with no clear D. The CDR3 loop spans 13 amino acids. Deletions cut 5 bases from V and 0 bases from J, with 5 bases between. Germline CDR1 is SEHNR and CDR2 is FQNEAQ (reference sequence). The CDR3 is CASSPISGNTIYF. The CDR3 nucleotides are TGTGCCAGCAGCCCCATCTCTGGAAACACCATATATTTT.

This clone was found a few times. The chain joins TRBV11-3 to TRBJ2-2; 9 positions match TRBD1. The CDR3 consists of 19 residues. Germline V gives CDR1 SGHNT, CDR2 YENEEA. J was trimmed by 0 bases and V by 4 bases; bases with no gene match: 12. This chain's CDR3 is CASSSQNRDRAPNTGELFF. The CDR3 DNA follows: TGTGCCAGCAGCTCCCAAAACCGGGACAGGGCCCCGAACACCGGGGAGCTGTTTTTT.